Listed here are 16 T cell receptor beta chains from one sample, sequenced in a study of T cells in Graves' hyperthyroidism and ophthalmopathy. RNA transcripts served as the template for amplifying TCR beta CDR3 regions. During a first-round RT-PCR of the TCR CDR3, the HTBI primer set was used. In TCRdb, the multiplex PCR reads were re-called with MiXCR into one record per CDR3 protein. The repertoire consists of about 290,000 distinct CDR3 sequences, with roughly an eighth occurring once and the leading ten covering 7.9%. Sequenced sample: blood. These TCRs come from a woman aged 40 to 50 with Graves' hyperthyroidism.

This clonotype was detected ten times or more. Here the CDR3 reads CASSQGGYEKLFF. DNA for the CDR3: TGTGCCAGCAGCCAAGGGGGGTATGAAAAACTGTTTTTT. The chain combines TRBV28 with TRBJ1-4; maybe TRBD1 (6 bases). Germline CDR1 and CDR2: MDHEN and SYDVKM. Trimming left V 6 bases short and J 6 bases short, with 11 bases between. The CDR3 is 13 residues long.

This clonotype was recorded at least ten times. This chain connects TRBV12-3 or TRBV12-4 to TRBJ1-6, with D uncertain. Trimming stripped 6 bases from V and 6 bases from J, with 6 bases between. This CDR3 is built from 12 residues. In DNA form, the CDR3 reads TGTGCCAGCAGGACTTCTAATTCACCCCTCCACTTT. This gives the protein CASRTSNSPLHF.

This clonotype occurred many times. This chain joins TRBV27 and TRBJ2-5; 9 bases agree with TRBD2. V trimming: 5 bases; J trimming: 6 bases; junction bases outside the gene matches: 13. The CDR3 contains 16 residues. Germline lookup yields CDR1 MNHEY and CDR2 SMNVEV (reference sequence). CDR3 nucleotide sequence: TGTGCCAGCAGTCAGCGGGCTAGCGGGATCTCGAAGACCCAGTACTTC. This sequence encodes CASSQRASGISKTQYF.

This clonotype has at least ten counts. This rearrangement joins TRBV5-1 to TRBJ1-1; D uncertain. This CDR3 is 14 amino acids long. V was clipped by 0 bases and J by 2 bases, with 8 bases between them. CDR1 and CDR2 (germline): SGHRS, YFSETQ. The CDR3 region is CASSLAAANTEAFF. The CDR3 coding sequence is TGCGCCAGCAGCTTGGCGGCAGCTAACACTGAAGCTTTCTTT.

In its sample, this clonotype was seen many times. The chain employs TRBV28 and TRBJ1-1, with unresolved D. V lost 5 bases, J lost 3 bases, and 7 bases lay in between. This CDR3 region has 12 residues. From germline, CDR1 is MDHEN and CDR2 SYDVKM. The CDR3 DNA follows: TGTGCCAGCAGTCTAGAAGACACTGAAGCTTTCTTT. Residues: CASSLEDTEAFF.

This clonotype was picked up many times. One junction end disagrees with the germline gene, perhaps due to a read error. J is TRBJ2-3 and V is TRBV2, with no clear D. The CDR3 extends over 13 amino acids. Looked up from germline, CDR1 is SNHLY and CDR2 is FYNNEI. The CDR3 coding sequence is TGTGTCAGCAGTGAACGGAGCACAGATACGCAGTATTTT. Translating it yields CVSSERSTDTQYF. Using reference TRBV2 and TRBJ2-3 for the parts outside the CDR3, the full variable domain is EPEVTQTPSHQVTQMGQEVILRCVPISNHLYFYWYRQILGQKVEFLVSFYNNEISEKSEIFDDQFSVERPDGSNFTLKIRSTKLEDSAMYFCVSSERSTDTQYFGPGTRLTVL.

The table lists this clonotype with a few counts. The genes are TRBV7-3 and TRBJ2-6; D perhaps matches TRBD2 (6 bases). In germline, CDR1 is SGHTA, CDR2 FQGTGA. CDR3 length: 16 amino acids. Trimming removed 5 bases from V and 2 bases from J, with 13 bases in between. The CDR3 DNA reads TGTGCCAGCAGCCCAGCGGGTGGCGCTGGGGCCAACGTCCTGACTTTC. Residues: CASSPAGGAGANVLTF.

As for this clonotype: Given a much more abundant clone one base away, this may be a read error. This chain joins TRBV6-2 or TRBV6-3 and TRBJ2-1; 10 bases are shared with TRBD2. The CDR3 is 14 residues long. Germline V CDR1 and CDR2: MNHEY, SVGEGT. The CDR3 spells CAGSTGTSANEQFF. The CDR3 nucleotides read TGTGCCGGCAGTACCGGGACTAGCGCCAATGAGCAGTTCTTC.

This clonotype was observed many times. The J gene is TRBJ2-2, the V gene TRBV7-2, with 8 bases fitting TRBD2. Losses at the gene ends were 4 bases for V and 4 bases for J; bases not matched to a gene: 8. The V gene's germline CDR1 is SGHTA and CDR2 FQGNSA. This CDR3 region has 16 residues. The CDR3 DNA sequence: TGTGCCAGCAGCTCCCAGCGGGAGAGGGGCACCGGGGAGCTGTTTTTT. Translation: CASSSQRERGTGELFF.

This clonotype was seen a few times. This may be a read error, as it is one base from a much larger clone. The genes are TRBV20-1 and TRBJ1-2; D gene uncertain. The CDR3 totals 14 residues. The germline CDR1 and CDR2 sequences are DFQATT and SNEGSKA (reference sequence). The DNA for the CDR3 is TGCAGTGCTCCTGCGACCTCCCTAAGTTATGGCTACGCCTTC. Encoded protein: CSAPATSLSYGYAF.

This clonotype was recorded at least ten times. The gene calls are TRBV2 and TRBJ2-7; D is undetermined. Trimming left V 8 bases short and J 2 bases short, with 16 bases between. The CDR3 loop spans 14 amino acids. Per germline, CDR1 SNHLY and CDR2 FYNNEI. Written as DNA, the CDR3 is TGTGCCAGCCTCCCTCCAGTGGGGACCTACGAGCAGTACTTC. Translated, it gives CASLPPVGTYEQYF.

This clonotype was picked up many times. The chain has TRBV2 and TRBJ2-1, with 10 bases lining up with TRBD2. The germline V gene has CDR1 SNHLY and CDR2 FYNNEI. V was clipped by 8 bases and J by 5 bases; unmatched bases: 6. This CDR3 contains 14 residues. The CDR3 protein is CASAGGLADNEQFF. The CDR3 coding sequence is TGTGCCAGCGCCGGAGGACTAGCGGACAATGAGCAGTTCTTC.

At least ten counts were recorded for this clonotype. The chain employs TRBV2 and TRBJ1-4; 7 bases align to TRBD1. CDR3 size: 16 residues. The V segment lost 6 bases and the J segment 8 bases; nucleotides outside the gene matches: 15. Per the germline V gene, CDR1 is SNHLY and CDR2 is FYNNEI. The DNA for the CDR3 is TGTGCCAGCAGCGCCCTAACAGGGGCGACAAGGGAAAAACTGTTTTTT. It translates to CASSALTGATREKLFF.

This clonotype was detected many times. V is TRBV28 and J is TRBJ2-2; 10 bases align to TRBD2. V gave up 3 bases and J gave up 0 bases; unmatched junction bases: 7. This CDR3 has 18 residues. CDR1 is MDHEN, CDR2 SYDVKM, per germline. CDR3 nucleotide sequence: TGTGCCAGCAGTTTCCGGACTAGCGGACAAACGAACACCGGGGAGCTGTTTTTT. Translating gives CASSFRTSGQTNTGELFF.

V gene TRBV6-1 combines with J gene TRBJ1-5; D is ambiguous. Germline V gene lookup returns CDR1 MNHNS and CDR2 SASEGT. CDR3 length equals 12 residues. V shed 9 bases and J shed 5 bases, with 11 bases lying between them. DNA of the CDR3: TGTGCCAGTCGGGAGGGAGATCAGCCCCAGCATTTT. It encodes CASREGDQPQHF.

This clonotype has ten or more counts. CDR3 loop: CASSRTSGTLLGETQYF. CDR3 DNA sequence: TGTGCCAGCAGCCGGACTAGCGGGACCCTATTGGGAGAGACCCAGTACTTC. The V call is TRBV7-2, the J call TRBJ2-5; TRBD2 matches 12 bases. The junction had 11 bases not matched to a gene; V was cut back by 5 bases and J by 4 bases. Germline V gives CDR1 SGHTA, CDR2 FQGNSA. The CDR3 is 17 residues long.